This T cell receptor beta chain was recovered during a study of T cells after yellow fever vaccination. MiXCR, run by TCRdb on the 5' RACE reads, gives a single entry per CDR3 protein. Counted here are 310,000 or so distinct CDR3 sequences, roughly 7% occurring once; the ten biggest clones make up around 17%. V was cut by 0 bases and J by 2 bases, with 4 bases left in between. This CDR3 is built from 14 residues. Germline V gene lookup returns CDR1 MNHEY and CDR2 SVGAGI. As for this clonotype: Its antigen is still unknown.

Study-level results: Peak timing came faster in the weaker secondary response, day 5 versus 15.

The specimen comprised PBMCs, sampled approximately 40 days after the first yellow fever vaccination. J is TRBJ2-2 and V is TRBV6-5, with D hard to call. This clonotype was obtained from a man younger than 35 who received the YFV17D yellow fever vaccine. The DNA for the CDR3 is TGTGCCAGCAGTTACTCCCATAACACCGGGGAGCTGTTTTTT. Translation: CASSYSHNTGELFF.